A selection of T cell receptor beta chains follows, all from one sample in a study of tumor-infiltrating lymphocytes in primary liver carcinoma. From the multiplex PCR reads, TCRdb called clonotypes with MiXCR, one entry per CDR3 protein. The data show roughly 100,000 distinct CDR3 sequences, approximately 70% seen once. Sequencing was performed on liver tumor tissue from sampling region 2. Receptors originate from a woman between 55 and 75 years old with primary liver carcinoma and hepatitis B virus infection. Each CDR3 is given with its conserved first and last residue. A D gene is named only where the DNA matches it firmly. The size of a clone is reported for some rows only, either as once, few or many, or as a class for expanded clones.

>.|TRBJ1-2|TRBV6-5|.
CASSYPGYGYTF
TGTGCTAGCAGTTACCCAGGCTATGGCTACACCTTC
>.|TRBJ2-7|TRBV5-1|.
CANSLGTHEQYF
TGCGCAAACAGCCTCGGAACCCACGAGCAGTACTTC
>medium-sized|TRBJ1-1|TRBV11-2|.
CASSTQGNTEAFF
TGTGCCAGCAGCACCCAGGGGAACACTGAAGCTTTCTTT
>many|TRBJ2-3|TRBV2|TRBD1
CASGGQGIDTQYF
TGTGCCAGCGGCGGACAGGGAATAGATACGCAGTATTTT
>.|TRBJ2-7|TRBV11-3|.
CASSISPRDGYEQYF
TGTGCCAGTAGCATCTCCCCTCGGGACGGCTACGAGCAGTACTTC
>few|TRBJ2-3|TRBV11-2|.
CASSLGGLTYTPDTQYF
TGTGCCAGCAGCTTAGGGGGGCTAACGTACACGCCAGATACGCAATATTTT
>many|TRBJ1-1|TRBV30|.
CAWSPQGLWTEAFF
TGTGCCTGGAGTCCCCAGGGATTATGGACTGAAGCTTTCTTT
>many|TRBJ1-1|TRBV6-1|.
CASSTRRAGGTEAFF
.
>.|TRBJ2-7|TRBV10-2|TRBD1
CASNEGTAWYEQYF
TGCGCCAGCAATGAGGGGACAGCCTGGTACGAGCAGTATTTC
>.|TRBJ1-6|TRBV18|TRBD1
CASSPGTGSYNSPLHF
TGTGCCAGCTCACCTGGGACAGGGTCATATAATTCACCCCTCCACTTT
>.|TRBJ1-1|TRBV11-2|.
CASCLERGGGTEAFF
TGTGCCAGCTGCTTAGAAAGGGGTGGTGGCACTGAAGCTTTCTTT
>.|TRBJ1-2|TRBV18|.
CASSPSAENYGYTF
TGTGCCAGCTCACCATCGGCAGAGAACTATGGCTACACCTTC
>.|TRBJ2-5|TRBV6-5|.
CVSRRRFGYQETQYF
TGTGTCAGCAGGAGGAGATTCGGGTACCAAGAGACCCAGTACTTC
>medium-sized|TRBJ2-3|TRBV11-2|TRBD2
CASSPNRGSWLGDTQYF
TGTGCCAGCAGCCCGAATCGCGGGAGCTGGTTAGGAGATACGCAGTATTTT
>many|TRBJ2-3|TRBV29-1|.
CSVLPLAGTDTQYF
TGCAGCGTCCTACCGTTGGCCGGCACAGATACGCAGTATTTT